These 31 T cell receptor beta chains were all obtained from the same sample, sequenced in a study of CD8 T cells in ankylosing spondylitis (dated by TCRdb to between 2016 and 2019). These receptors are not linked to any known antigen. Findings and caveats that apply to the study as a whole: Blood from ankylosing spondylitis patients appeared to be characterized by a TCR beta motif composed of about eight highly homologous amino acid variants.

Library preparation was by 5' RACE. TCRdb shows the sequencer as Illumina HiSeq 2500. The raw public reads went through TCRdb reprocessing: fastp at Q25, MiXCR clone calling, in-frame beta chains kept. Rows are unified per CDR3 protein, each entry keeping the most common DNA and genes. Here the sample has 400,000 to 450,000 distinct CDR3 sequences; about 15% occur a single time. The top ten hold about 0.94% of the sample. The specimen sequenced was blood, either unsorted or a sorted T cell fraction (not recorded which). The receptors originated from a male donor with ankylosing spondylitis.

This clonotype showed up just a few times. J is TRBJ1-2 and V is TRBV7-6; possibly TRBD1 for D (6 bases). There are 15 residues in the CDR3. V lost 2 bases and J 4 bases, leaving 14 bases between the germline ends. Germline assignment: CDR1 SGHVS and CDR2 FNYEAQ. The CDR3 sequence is CASSLLQGGIYGYTF. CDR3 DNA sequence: TGTGCCAGCAGCTTACTACAGGGCGGTATCTATGGCTACACCTTC. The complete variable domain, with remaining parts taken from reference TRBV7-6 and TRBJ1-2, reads GAGVSQSPRYKVTKRGQDVALRCDPISGHVSLYWYRQALGQGPEFLTYFNYEAQQDKSGLPNDRFSAERPEGSISTLTIQRTEQRDSAMYRCASSLLQGGIYGYTFGSGTRLTVV.

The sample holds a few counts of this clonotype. The CDR3 spells CASSLQRANYGYTF. The CDR3 bases are TGCGCCAGCAGCTTACAGAGAGCTAACTATGGCTACACCTTC. The chain uses TRBV5-1 and TRBJ1-2; D not resolved. From germline, CDR1 is SGHRS and CDR2 YFSETQ. V was clipped by 2 bases and J by 0 bases, with 8 bases between them. The CDR3 has 14 amino acids. The whole variable domain, filled in from reference TRBV5-1 and TRBJ1-2, reads KAGVTQTPRYLIKTRGQQVTLSCSPISGHRSVSWYQQTPGQGLQFLFEYFSETQRNKGNFPGRFSGRQFSNSRSEMNVSTLELGDSALYLCASSLQRANYGYTFGSGTRLTVV.

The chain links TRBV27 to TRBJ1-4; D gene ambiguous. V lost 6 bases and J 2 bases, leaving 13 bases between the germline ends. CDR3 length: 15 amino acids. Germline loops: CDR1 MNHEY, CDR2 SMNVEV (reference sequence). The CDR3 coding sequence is TGTGCCAGCAGGCGTAGGATGGCGACTAATGAAAAACTGTTTTTT. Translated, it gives CASRRRMATNEKLFF.

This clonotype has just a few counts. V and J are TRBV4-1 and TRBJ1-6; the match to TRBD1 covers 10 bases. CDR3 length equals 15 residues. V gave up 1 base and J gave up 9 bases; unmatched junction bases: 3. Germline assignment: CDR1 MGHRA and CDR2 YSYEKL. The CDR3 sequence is CASSQGDRGGSPLHF. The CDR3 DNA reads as TGCGCCAGCAGCCAAGGGGACAGGGGTGGTTCACCCCTCCACTTT.

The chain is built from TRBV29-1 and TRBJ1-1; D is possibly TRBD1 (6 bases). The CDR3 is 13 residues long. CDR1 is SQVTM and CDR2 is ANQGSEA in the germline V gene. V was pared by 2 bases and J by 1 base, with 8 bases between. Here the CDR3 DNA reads TGCAGCGTTGAAAGGACAGAGAACACTGAAGCTTTCTTT. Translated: CSVERTENTEAFF.

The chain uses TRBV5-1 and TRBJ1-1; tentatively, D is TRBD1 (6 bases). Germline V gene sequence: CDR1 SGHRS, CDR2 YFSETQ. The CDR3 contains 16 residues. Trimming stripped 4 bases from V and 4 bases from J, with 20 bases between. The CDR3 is CASSLLVQGVGTEAFF. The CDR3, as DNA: TGCGCCAGCAGCCTCCTAGTACAGGGAGTCGGCACTGAAGCTTTCTTT. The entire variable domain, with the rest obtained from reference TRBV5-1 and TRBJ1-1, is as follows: KAGVTQTPRYLIKTRGQQVTLSCSPISGHRSVSWYQQTPGQGLQFLFEYFSETQRNKGNFPGRFSGRQFSNSRSEMNVSTLELGDSALYLCASSLLVQGVGTEAFFGQGTRLTVV.

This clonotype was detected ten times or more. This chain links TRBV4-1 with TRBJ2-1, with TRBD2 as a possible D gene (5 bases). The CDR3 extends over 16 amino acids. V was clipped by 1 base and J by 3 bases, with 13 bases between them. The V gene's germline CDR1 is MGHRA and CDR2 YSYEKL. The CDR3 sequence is CASSQVDLVVYNEQFF. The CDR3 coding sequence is TGCGCCAGCAGCCAAGTGGACTTAGTAGTCTACAATGAGCAGTTCTTC.

CDR3 region: CASSGFAGANVLTF. CDR3 bases: TGCGCCAGCAGTGGGTTTGCTGGGGCCAACGTCCTGACTTTC. The chain recombines TRBV5-1 with TRBJ2-6; D gene uncertain. The germline V gene encodes CDR1 SGHRS and CDR2 YFSETQ. With 5 bases removed from V and 2 bases from J, the gap between germline ends came to 8 bases. CDR3 length: 14 residues.

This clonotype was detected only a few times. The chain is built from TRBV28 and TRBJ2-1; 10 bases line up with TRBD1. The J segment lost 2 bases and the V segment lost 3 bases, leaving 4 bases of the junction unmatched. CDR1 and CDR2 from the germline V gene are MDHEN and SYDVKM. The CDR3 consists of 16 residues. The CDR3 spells CASSLGTGVPYNEQFF. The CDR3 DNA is TGTGCCAGCAGTTTGGGGACAGGGGTACCCTACAATGAGCAGTTCTTC. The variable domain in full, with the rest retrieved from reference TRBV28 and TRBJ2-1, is DVKVTQSSRYLVKRTGEKVFLECVQDMDHENMFWYRQDPGLGLRLIYFSYDVKMKEKGDIPEGYSVSREKKERFSLILESASTNQTSMYLCASSLGTGVPYNEQFFGPGTRLTVL.

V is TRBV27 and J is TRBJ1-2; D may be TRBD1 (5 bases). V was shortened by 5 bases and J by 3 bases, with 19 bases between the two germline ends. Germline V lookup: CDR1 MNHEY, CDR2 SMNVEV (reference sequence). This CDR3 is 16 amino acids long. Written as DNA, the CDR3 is TGTGCCAGCAGTCCCACCGACCTACAGGCTTACTATGGCTACACCTTC. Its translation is CASSPTDLQAYYGYTF.

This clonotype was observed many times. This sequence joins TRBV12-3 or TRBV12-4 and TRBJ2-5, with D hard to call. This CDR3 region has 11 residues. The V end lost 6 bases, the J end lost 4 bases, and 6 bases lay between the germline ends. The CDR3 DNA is TGTGCCAGCAGCTCAAGAGAGACCCAGTACTTC. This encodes CASSSRETQYF.

In DNA, the CDR3 is TGTGCCAGCAGCCGCCCACCCACTACGAAGTATGGCTACACCTTC. Translating gives CASSRPPTTKYGYTF. The V and J genes are TRBV6-1 and TRBJ1-2; no reliable D call. CDR1 is MNHNS and CDR2 is SASEGT in the germline V gene. Trimming left V 6 bases short and J 5 bases short, with 19 bases between. The CDR3 is 15 residues long.

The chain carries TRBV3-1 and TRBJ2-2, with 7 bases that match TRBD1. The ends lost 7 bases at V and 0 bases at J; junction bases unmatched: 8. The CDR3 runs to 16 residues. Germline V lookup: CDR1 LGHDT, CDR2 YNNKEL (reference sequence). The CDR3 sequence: CASNERGTANTGELFF. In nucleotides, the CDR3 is TGTGCCAGCAACGAACGTGGGACAGCGAACACCGGGGAGCTGTTTTTT.

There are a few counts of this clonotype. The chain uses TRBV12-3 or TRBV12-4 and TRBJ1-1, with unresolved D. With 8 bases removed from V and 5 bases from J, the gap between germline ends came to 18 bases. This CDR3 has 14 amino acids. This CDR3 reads CASSPPLTRTEAFF. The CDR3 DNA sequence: TGTGCCAGCTCTCCCCCCTTGACGAGGACTGAAGCTTTCTTT.

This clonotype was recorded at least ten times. CDR3: CSASILSTGELFF. The DNA of the CDR3 is TGCAGTGCTAGCATTCTTAGCACCGGGGAGCTGTTTTTT. The chain uses TRBV20-1 and TRBJ2-2, with D unclear. CDR3 length: 13 amino acids. Trimming cost V 3 bases and J 4 bases, with 9 bases left between them. CDR1 and CDR2 from the germline V gene are DFQATT and SNEGSKA (reference sequence).

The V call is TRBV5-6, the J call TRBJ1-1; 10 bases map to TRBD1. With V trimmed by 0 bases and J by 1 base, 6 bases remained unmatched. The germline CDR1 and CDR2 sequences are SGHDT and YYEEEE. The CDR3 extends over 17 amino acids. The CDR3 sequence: CASSLEGQGLRNTEAFF. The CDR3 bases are TGTGCCAGCAGCTTGGAGGGACAGGGGCTTCGGAACACTGAAGCTTTCTTT.

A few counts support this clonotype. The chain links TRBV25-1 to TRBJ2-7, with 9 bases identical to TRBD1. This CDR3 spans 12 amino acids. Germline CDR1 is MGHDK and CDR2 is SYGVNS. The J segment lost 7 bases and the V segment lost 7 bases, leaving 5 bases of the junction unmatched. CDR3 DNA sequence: TGTGCCAGCACCGGGACAGGGTGGGAGCAGTACTTC. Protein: CASTGTGWEQYF.

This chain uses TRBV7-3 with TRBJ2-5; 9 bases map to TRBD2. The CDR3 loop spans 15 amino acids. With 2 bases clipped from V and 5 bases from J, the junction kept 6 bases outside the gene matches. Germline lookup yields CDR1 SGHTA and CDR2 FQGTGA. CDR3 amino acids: CASSLAGGPWETQYF. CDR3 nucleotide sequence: TGTGCCAGCAGCTTAGCGGGGGGGCCCTGGGAGACCCAGTACTTC.

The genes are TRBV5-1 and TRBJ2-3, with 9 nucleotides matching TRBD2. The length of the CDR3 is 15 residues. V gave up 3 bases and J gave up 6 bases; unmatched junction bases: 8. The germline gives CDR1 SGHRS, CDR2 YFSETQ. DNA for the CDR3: TGCGCCAGCAGCTGGACTAGCGAGAGAGGGGATACGCAGTATTTT. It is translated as CASSWTSERGDTQYF.

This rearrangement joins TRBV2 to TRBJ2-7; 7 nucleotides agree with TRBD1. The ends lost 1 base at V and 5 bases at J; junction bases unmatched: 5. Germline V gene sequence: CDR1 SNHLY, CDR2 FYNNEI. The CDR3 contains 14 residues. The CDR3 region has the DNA TGTGCCAGCAGTGAAGAGGTGACAGGGAACGAGCAGTACTTC. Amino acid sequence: CASSEEVTGNEQYF.

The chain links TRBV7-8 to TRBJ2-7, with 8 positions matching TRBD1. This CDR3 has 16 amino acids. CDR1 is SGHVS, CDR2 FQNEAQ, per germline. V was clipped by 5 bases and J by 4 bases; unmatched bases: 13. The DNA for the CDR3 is TGTGCCAGCAGCCCCTATCCCAGGGGGCTAAGTTACGAGCAGTACTTC. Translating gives CASSPYPRGLSYEQYF.

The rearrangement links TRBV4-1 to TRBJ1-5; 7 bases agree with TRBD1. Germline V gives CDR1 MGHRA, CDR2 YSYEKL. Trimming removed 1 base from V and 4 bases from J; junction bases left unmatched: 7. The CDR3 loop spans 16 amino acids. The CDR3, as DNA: TGCGCCAGCAGCCAAGTGGGGGACAGAAAAAATCAGCCCCAGCATTTT. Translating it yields CASSQVGDRKNQPQHF.

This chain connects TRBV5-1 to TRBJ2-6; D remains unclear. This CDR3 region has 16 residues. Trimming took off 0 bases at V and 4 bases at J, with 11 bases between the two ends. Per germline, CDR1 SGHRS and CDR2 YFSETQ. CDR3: CASSLGLQDGANVLTF. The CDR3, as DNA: TGCGCCAGCAGCTTGGGGTTGCAGGACGGGGCCAACGTCCTGACTTTC.

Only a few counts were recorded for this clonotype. DNA of the CDR3: TGTGCCAGCAGTGAACAGGGCTCAACTAATGAAAAACTGTTTTTT. Residues: CASSEQGSTNEKLFF. The chain is built from TRBV25-1 and TRBJ1-4, with a possible D match to TRBD1 (5 bases). V was trimmed by 2 bases and J by 0 bases, leaving 7 bases between them. Per the germline V gene, CDR1 is MGHDK and CDR2 is SYGVNS. The CDR3 runs to 15 residues.

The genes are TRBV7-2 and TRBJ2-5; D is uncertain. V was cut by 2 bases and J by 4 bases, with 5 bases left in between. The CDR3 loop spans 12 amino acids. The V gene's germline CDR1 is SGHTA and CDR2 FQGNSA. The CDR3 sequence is CASSLQGETQYF. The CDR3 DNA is TGTGCCAGCAGCTTACAAGGAGAGACCCAGTACTTC.

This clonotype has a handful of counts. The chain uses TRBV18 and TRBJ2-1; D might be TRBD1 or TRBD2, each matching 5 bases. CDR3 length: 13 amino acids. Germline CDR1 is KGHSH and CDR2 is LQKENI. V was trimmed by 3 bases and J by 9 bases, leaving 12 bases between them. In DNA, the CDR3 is TGTGCCAGCTCACCTTTAGGGGACGGTGAGCAGTTCTTC. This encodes CASSPLGDGEQFF.

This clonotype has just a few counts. CDR3 in amino acids: CASSLGGEIPSSYNEQFF. The CDR3 region has the DNA TGTGCCAGCAGTTTGGGTGGGGAAATCCCAAGTTCCTACAATGAGCAGTTCTTC. The genes are TRBV28 and TRBJ2-1; D is unresolved. Germline-derived CDR1 and CDR2 are MDHEN and SYDVKM. Trimming stripped 3 bases from V and 1 base from J, with 19 bases between. The CDR3 contains 18 residues. Full variable domain (outside the CDR3, taken from reference TRBV28 and TRBJ2-1): DVKVTQSSRYLVKRTGEKVFLECVQDMDHENMFWYRQDPGLGLRLIYFSYDVKMKEKGDIPEGYSVSREKKERFSLILESASTNQTSMYLCASSLGGEIPSSYNEQFFGPGTRLTVL.

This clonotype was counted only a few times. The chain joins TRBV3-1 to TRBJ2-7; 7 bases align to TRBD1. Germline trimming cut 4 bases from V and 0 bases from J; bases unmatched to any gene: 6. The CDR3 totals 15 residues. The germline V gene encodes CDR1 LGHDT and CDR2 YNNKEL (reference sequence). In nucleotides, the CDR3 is TGTGCCAGCAGCCGAAGGACAGGCTACTCCTACGAGCAGTACTTC. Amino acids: CASSRRTGYSYEQYF.

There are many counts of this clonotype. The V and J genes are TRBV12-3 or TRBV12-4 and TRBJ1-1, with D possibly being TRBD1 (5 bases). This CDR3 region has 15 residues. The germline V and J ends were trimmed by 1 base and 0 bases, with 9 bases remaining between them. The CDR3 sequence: CASSLDRGVNTEAFF. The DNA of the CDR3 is TGTGCCAGCAGTTTAGATCGGGGGGTGAACACTGAAGCTTTCTTT.

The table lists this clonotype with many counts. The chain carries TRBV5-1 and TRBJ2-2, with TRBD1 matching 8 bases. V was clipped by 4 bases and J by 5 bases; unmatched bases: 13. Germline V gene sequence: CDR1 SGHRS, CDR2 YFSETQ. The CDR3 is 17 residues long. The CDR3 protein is CASSPGPDRVKTGELFF. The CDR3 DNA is TGCGCCAGCAGCCCTGGCCCGGACAGGGTGAAGACCGGGGAGCTGTTTTTT.

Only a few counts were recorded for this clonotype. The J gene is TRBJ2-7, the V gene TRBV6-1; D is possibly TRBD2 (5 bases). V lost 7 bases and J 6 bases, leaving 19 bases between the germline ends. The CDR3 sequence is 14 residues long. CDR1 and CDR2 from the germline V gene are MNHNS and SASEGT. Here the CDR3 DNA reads TGTGCCAGCAACCGAAGAGAGGGCACGGGCGAGCAGTACTTC. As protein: CASNRREGTGEQYF.